Detailed here is one TCR beta chain. This sample is drawn from a study of blood T cell repertoires in COVID-19. Looking at the study overall: Samples came from the United States, Italy and Spain, spanning acute and convalescent COVID-19. T cells, B-cell-depleted T cells, or PBMCs provided the cDNA or gDNA that served as material.

The data were produced by immunoSEQ multiplex PCR, yet TCRdb's version contains in-frame clones alone and is incomplete. The top ten clones hold less than 2.5% of a sample with about 110,000 clones, 88% of them seen once. J lost 8 bases, V lost 0 bases, and 7 bases had no gene match. CDR1 SGHTA and CDR2 FQGTGA come from the germline V gene. This CDR3 region has 15 residues. The genes are TRBV7-3 and TRBJ2-1; 7 bases match TRBD1. Source material: peripheral blood. The source of this sequence is a human donor in a cohort sampled during active COVID-19. DNA of the CDR3: TGTGCCAGCAGCTTAACCGCAGGGGGAAGTCATGAGCAGTTCTTC. Protein: CASSLTAGGSHEQFF.